Reported below is one T cell receptor beta chain. This sample stems from a study of T-cell reconstitution after alpha-beta-depleted transplantation in children. Preparing the TCRbeta library involved the use of unique molecular identifiers. Each CDR3 protein is one row after TCRdb ran MiXCR on the PCR reads. Among about 340,000 distinct CDR3 sequences listed, 10% were seen once. CDR3 length equals 18 residues. Between the trimmed V and J ends, which lost 3 bases and 0 bases, there was a span of 18 bases. Germline-derived CDR1 and CDR2 are ENHRY and SYGVKD. The rearrangement uses TRBV10-3 and TRBJ2-1; D might be TRBD2 (5 bases). The specimen comprised PBMCs from the stem cell graft donor, sampled from the stem cell graft. The origin of this receptor is a human donor who donated a stem cell graft to a child with acute lymphoblastic leukemia. CDR3 DNA: TGTGCCATCAGTGACCCTGCGGGCGCGTCATCCTCCTACAATGAGCAGTTCTTC. Residues: CAISDPAGASSSYNEQFF.